This T cell receptor (beta chain) stems from a study of type 1 regulatory T cells. The overall study: An in vitro protocol generated T-allo10, a Tr1-enriched, alloantigen-specific CD4 T cell product.

Overall study results and limits: Type 1 regulatory T cells had a more restricted TCR repertoire than non-type 1 regulatory T cells.

Looked up from germline, CDR1 is SGHRS and CDR2 is YFSETQ. The CDR3 loop spans 15 amino acids. V lost 2 bases to trimming and J lost 3 bases; unmatched junction nucleotides: 7. This clonotype has ten or more counts. Its antigen is undetermined. TCRdb processed the reads anew with MiXCR; each CDR3 protein has one entry. The sample holds about 42,000 distinct CDR3 sequences; 9.5% to 15% are singletons and the top ten take over 7.5%. Sequences were obtained from cultured non-Tr1 T cells, either the whole culture or a sorted T cell fraction (not recorded which). The chain joins TRBV5-1 to TRBJ1-1; 7 bases match TRBD1. The source of this sequence is a human donor in good health. The DNA of the CDR3 is TGCGCCAGCAGCTTAACAGGGGTTGATGACACTGAAGCTTTCTTT. Translating it yields CASSLTGVDDTEAFF.